Following are 2 T cell receptor beta chains from one sample sequenced in a study of monozygotic twins with inflammatory bowel disease. TCRdb reanalyzed the 5' RACE reads and collapses them to one entry per CDR3 protein, without DNA. Recorded here are fewer than 350,000 distinct CDR3 sequences; the top ten clones represent approximately 2%. The sequenced sample was blood. Source of these receptors: a human donor with ulcerative colitis or Crohn's disease, or a healthy co-twin of an affected twin (not recorded which).

The V gene is TRBV29-1, the J gene TRBJ2-1; TCRdb picks TRBD1, but there is no DNA to check that call. The CDR3 consists of 12 residues. Per the germline V gene, CDR1 is SQVTM and CDR2 is ANQGSEA. CDR3 region: CSVESGGNEQFF.

The chain recombines TRBV6-5 with TRBJ1-2; TCRdb returns TRBD1, unconfirmable since there is no DNA. CDR1 is MNHEY and CDR2 is SVGAGI in the germline V gene. This CDR3 contains 13 residues. CDR3 sequence: CASSYGQGRGYTF.